Listed below are T cell receptor beta chains from one sample, sequenced in a study of blood T cell repertoires in COVID-19. Only in-frame clones appear in the TCRdb table, and some are missing; sequencing was by immunoSEQ multiplex PCR. The table includes about 190,000 clones, about 77% detected once. Sequencing was done on a sample of peripheral blood. The receptors derive from a woman aged 80 or older with active or convalescent COVID-19. Both conserved end residues are part of each CDR3. The D gene is left open where the match is weak. Not every row has a clone size; where given, it reads once, few, many or a size class.

>NA|TRBV7-9|once|TRBJ1-4
CASSLGQGSEKLFF
TGTGCCAGCAGCTTAGGGCAGGGATCTGAAAAACTGTTTTTT
>TRBD1|TRBV18|NA|TRBJ1-6
CASSATGLSVSPLHF
TGTGCCAGCTCAGCGACAGGGTTATCTGTATCACCCCTCCACTTT
>TRBD1|TRBV19|NA|TRBJ1-2
CATLDTGGGYGYTF
TGTGCCACCCTGGACACAGGGGGAGGCTATGGCTACACCTTC
>NA|TRBV5-4|NA|TRBJ1-3
CASSLQFSGNTIYF
TGTGCCAGCAGCTTACAGTTCTCTGGAAACACCATATATTTT
>NA|TRBV6-1|few|TRBJ1-5
CASSEHRFGFVGNQPQHF
TGTGCCAGCAGTGAACATCGGTTCGGGTTTGTTGGCAATCAGCCCCAGCATTTT
>TRBD1|TRBV2|NA|TRBJ1-2
CASSVRTGINYGYTF
TGTGCCAGCAGTGTACGGACAGGCATTAACTATGGCTACACCTTC
>TRBD1|TRBV7-4|NA|TRBJ1-5
CASSQTGALGKPQHF
TGTGCCAGCAGCCAAACAGGGGCGTTGGGGAAACCCCAGCATTTT
>NA|TRBV19|NA|TRBJ1-1
CASSIASVTEAFF
TGTGCCAGTAGTATAGCCAGCGTCACTGAAGCTTTCTTT
>TRBD1|TRBV27|NA|TRBJ1-1
CASISFGTGPTEAFF
TGTGCCAGCATCAGTTTTGGGACAGGGCCCACTGAAGCTTTCTTT
>NA|TRBV2|NA|TRBJ2-3
CASSRLNTDTQYF
TGTGCCAGCAGTCGACTAAACACAGATACGCAGTATTTT
>NA|TRBV6-6|NA|TRBJ1-2
CASSKGHTDAYGYTF
TGTGCCAGCAGTAAGGGACATACCGACGCCTATGGCTACACCTTC
>TRBD1|TRBV25-1|few|TRBJ2-2
CASSTGEVGELFF
TGTGCCAGCAGCACAGGGGAAGTCGGGGAGCTGTTTTTT
>NA|TRBV30|NA|TRBJ1-1
CAWSVQENTEAFF
TGTGCCTGGAGTGTACAAGAAAACACTGAAGCTTTCTTT
>NA|TRBV28|NA|TRBJ2-1
CASRRGGLTYNEQFF
TGTGCCAGCAGACGAGGGGGATTAACCTACAATGAGCAGTTCTTC
>NA|TRBV19|few|TRBJ2-7
CASRSSQGYEQYF
TGTGCCAGTAGGAGTTCCCAGGGCTACGAGCAGTACTTC
>TRBD2|TRBV7-2|once|TRBJ2-7
CASSLAGDYAYEQYF
TGTGCCAGCAGCTTAGCGGGGGACTACGCCTACGAGCAGTACTTC
>TRBD2|TRBV28|NA|TRBJ2-1
CASRGLWTSNSNEQFF
TGTGCCAGCAGAGGCCTTTGGACTAGCAATTCAAATGAGCAGTTCTTC
>NA|TRBV4-3|NA|TRBJ1-5
CASSQVANSNQPQHF
TGCGCCAGCAGCCAAGTCGCTAATAGCAATCAGCCCCAGCATTTT
>NA|TRBV7-2|NA|TRBJ2-3
CASSLGRRAGNTDTQYF
TGTGCCAGCAGCTTAGGTCGAAGGGCGGGGAACACAGATACGCAGTATTTT